The T cell receptor (beta chain) described here comes from a study of T cells in Graves' hyperthyroidism and ophthalmopathy. The hyperthyroidism was newly diagnosed and had lasted under 2 months; the patients were aged 18 to 65. Uncontrolled infections, other autoimmune diseases, pregnancy or lactation led to exclusion of patients. Every diagnosis used clinical symptoms, serum thyroxine and TRAb, thyroid ultrasound and orbital computed tomography. Germline loops: CDR1 MNHNS, CDR2 SASEGT. The V segment lost 8 bases and the J segment 2 bases; nucleotides outside the gene matches: 8. CDR3 length: 15 amino acids. This clonotype was recorded at least ten times. The source material, RNA transcripts, was used to amplify TCR beta CDR3 regions. The HTBI primer set was used in a first-round RT-PCR of the TCR CDR3. TCRdb analysed the multiplex PCR reads with MiXCR anew, one entry per CDR3 protein. The sample records about 24,000 distinct CDR3 sequences, less than 65% being singletons.

The TCR originated in a woman in her thirties or forties with Graves' hyperthyroidism that later progressed to Graves' ophthalmopathy. J is TRBJ2-3 and V is TRBV6-1; 9 bases align to TRBD2. Material: blood. The CDR3 nucleotides are TGTGCCAGCGGACGACTAGCGGACTCCACAGATACGCAGTATTTT. It is translated as CASGRLADSTDTQYF.